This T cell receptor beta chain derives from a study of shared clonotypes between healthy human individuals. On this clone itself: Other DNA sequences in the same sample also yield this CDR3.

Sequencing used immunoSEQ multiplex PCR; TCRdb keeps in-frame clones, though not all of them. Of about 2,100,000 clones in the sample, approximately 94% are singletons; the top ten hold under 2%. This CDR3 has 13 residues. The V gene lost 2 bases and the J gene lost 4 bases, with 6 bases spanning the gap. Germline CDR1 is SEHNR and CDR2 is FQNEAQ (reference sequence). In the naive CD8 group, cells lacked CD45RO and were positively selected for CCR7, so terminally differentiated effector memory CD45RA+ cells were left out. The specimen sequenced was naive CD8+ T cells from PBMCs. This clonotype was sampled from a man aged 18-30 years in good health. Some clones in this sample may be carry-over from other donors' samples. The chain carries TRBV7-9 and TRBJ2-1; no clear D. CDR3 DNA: TGTGCCAGCAGCTTATTAGGATACAATGAGCAGTTCTTC. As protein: CASSLLGYNEQFF.